This paragraph covers one T cell receptor (beta chain) sequence. Its antigen is not known. The library came from three nested PCR rounds adapted from ARM-PCR protocols. TCRdb independently ran MiXCR on the multiplex PCR reads; one entry per CDR3 protein. The data hold 94,000 or so distinct CDR3 sequences, with roughly 77% observed a single time. RNA was extracted from bulk tissue without any cell sorting. More than 3 cm separated this lung sample from the edge of the tumor. Germline V CDR1 and CDR2: LGHNA, YNFKEQ. The CDR3 extends over 16 amino acids. The V end lost 6 bases, the J end lost 0 bases, and 16 bases lay between the germline ends. This specimen comes from a study of tumor and adjacent non-tumor tissue in lung cancer. Overall study context: The cohort had around eleven adenocarcinoma, a couple of squamous cell and 1 small cell patients. Stage I to III disease affected about nine men and about five women aged about 31 to 76.

Study-level findings and limits: Compared with tumor, normal lung showed significantly lower TCR diversity. Patients with more diverse tumor TCRs had worse survival.

This sequence was found in a woman aged 45-65 years with non-small cell lung cancer. This rearrangement joins TRBV4-2 to TRBJ2-3; the D gene could be TRBD1 or TRBD2 (5 bases each). Sequencing was carried out using distant non-tumor lung tissue. CDR3 in amino acids: CASSKGTGTSTDTQYF. Here the CDR3 DNA reads TGTGCCAGCAGTAAGGGGACCGGGACCAGCACAGATACGCAGTATTTT.